This T cell receptor (beta chain) was recorded in a study of T cell responses to AZD1222 COVID-19 vaccine. Study-wide findings and caveats: Following two doses of AZD1222, Spike-specific TCR breadth and depth rose. Females made up more of the donors, who were largely white British, and clonal diversity may have come out too low.

Trimming pared 0 bases from V and 3 bases from J, leaving 8 bases between. Germline V gives CDR1 KGHSH, CDR2 LQKENI. The length of the CDR3 is 14 residues. Sequencing used immunoSEQ multiplex PCR; TCRdb keeps in-frame clones, though not all of them. The sample carries over 65,000 clones, roughly nine tenths recorded once. Turning to this clone: The antigen is undetermined.

The rearrangement joins TRBV18 to TRBJ1-1; D is uncertain. This specimen was peripheral blood, taken on day 0 of AZD1222 vaccination. The origin of this receptor is an adult in good health. The CDR3 loop is CASSPPRLHTEAFF. For the CDR3, the DNA is TGTGCCAGCTCACCACCGAGGCTGCACACTGAAGCTTTCTTT.